The 26 T cell receptor beta chains listed next were all sequenced from one sample in a study of cytomegalovirus exposure and HLA in healthy donors. TCRdb keeps only in-frame clones here, not all; method: immunoSEQ multiplex PCR. Of hundreds of thousands of clones listed, approximately 84% are singletons. Sequenced material: PBMCs. The receptor set was obtained from a woman younger than 45 in good health and CMV-seropositive.

The chain has TRBV19 and TRBJ2-7, with D unclear. Trimming cost V 5 bases and J 3 bases, with 11 bases left between them. This CDR3 is 13 amino acids long. The germline gives CDR1 LNHDA, CDR2 SQIVND (reference sequence). This CDR3 reads CASSSPSSYEQYF. Here the CDR3 DNA reads TGTGCCAGTAGTTCACCTTCTAGCTACGAGCAGTACTTC.

This clone appeared once. The V gene is TRBV30, the J gene TRBJ2-1; 7 nucleotides match TRBD1. Per germline, CDR1 GTSNPN and CDR2 SVGIG (reference sequence). This CDR3 spans 16 amino acids. V trimming: 5 bases; J trimming: 3 bases; junction bases outside the gene matches: 13. The CDR3 loop reads CAWWKKGQNIYNEQFF. CDR3 DNA: TGTGCCTGGTGGAAGAAGGGACAGAATATCTACAATGAGCAGTTCTTC.

The DNA for the CDR3 is TGTGCCAGCAGCCTAGCGGGAAACAAAGAGACCCAGTACTTC. Translating it yields CASSLAGNKETQYF. The chain employs TRBV6-6 and TRBJ2-5, with TRBD2 identical over 9 bases. Germline V CDR1 and CDR2: MNHNY, SVGAGI (reference sequence). This CDR3 contains 14 residues. The trim removed 6 bases at V and 3 bases at J, leaving 5 bases unmatched.

The chain employs TRBV4-1 and TRBJ1-2, with no clear D. V gave up 0 bases and J gave up 3 bases, with 11 bases separating them. CDR1 is MGHRA, CDR2 YSYEKL, per germline. This CDR3 comprises 15 residues. The CDR3 loop is CASSQDQRRYYGYTF. DNA for the CDR3: TGCGCCAGCAGCCAAGATCAGAGGCGGTACTATGGCTACACCTTC.

V is TRBV27 and J is TRBJ1-1; no clear D gene. Germline CDR1 is MNHEY and CDR2 is SMNVEV (reference sequence). This CDR3 region has 13 residues. Between the trimmed V and J ends, which lost 4 bases and 3 bases, there was a span of 9 bases. The CDR3 region has the DNA TGTGCCAGCAGTTCGGGGTATTACACTGAAGCTTTCTTT. Translated, it gives CASSSGYYTEAFF.

This sequence joins TRBV2 and TRBJ2-5; 8 nucleotides line up with TRBD1. CDR1 and CDR2 from the germline V gene are SNHLY and FYNNEI. The CDR3 consists of 14 residues. Trimming took 8 bases from V and 5 from J; bases not matched to a gene: 10. Here the CDR3 DNA reads TGTGCCAGCGGTAAAAACAGGGGGACGGAGACCCAGTACTTC. It specifies CASGKNRGTETQYF.

This clone was detected only once. V and J are TRBV7-9 and TRBJ2-7; the match to TRBD2 covers 8 bases. The J segment lost 4 bases and the V segment lost 5 bases, leaving 19 bases of the junction unmatched. The CDR3 consists of 18 residues. CDR1 SEHNR and CDR2 FQNEAQ come from the germline V gene (reference sequence). The CDR3 loop reads CASSTNLGLADIIYEQYF. CDR3 DNA: TGTGCCAGCAGCACAAACCTCGGACTAGCTGACATTATTTACGAGCAGTACTTC.

Notes on this clone: Other nucleotide sequences from this sample produce the same CDR3. The chain couples TRBV5-1 to TRBJ2-1; 8 bases agree with TRBD1. The CDR3 sequence is 14 residues long. Trimming at V came to 2 bases and at J to 5 bases, leaving 3 bases not matched to a gene. Germline V gene lookup returns CDR1 SGHRS and CDR2 YFSETQ. CDR3 residues: CASSLGQGDNEQFF. The CDR3 DNA is TGCGCCAGCAGCTTAGGACAGGGAGACAATGAGCAGTTCTTC.

The chain links TRBV2 to TRBJ2-3, with a possible D match to TRBD2 (5 bases). In germline, CDR1 is SNHLY, CDR2 FYNNEI. The CDR3 runs to 13 residues. V gave up 6 bases and J gave up 4 bases, with 11 bases separating them. CDR3 sequence reads: CASRLAWADTQYF. In DNA, the CDR3 is TGTGCCAGCAGGCTAGCCTGGGCAGATACGCAGTATTTT.

The chain recombines TRBV2 with TRBJ2-7, with 9 bases lining up with TRBD1. The germline CDR1 and CDR2 sequences are SNHLY and FYNNEI. V gave up 5 bases and J gave up 1 base; unmatched junction bases: 3. This CDR3 is built from 14 residues. The CDR3 spells CASSPGTGSYEQYF. The CDR3 region has the DNA TGTGCCAGCAGTCCCGGGACAGGGTCCTACGAGCAGTACTTC.

This chain uses TRBV6-1 with TRBJ2-2; D not certain. This CDR3 has 11 amino acids. Per the germline V gene, CDR1 is MNHNS and CDR2 is SASEGT. V was clipped by 8 bases and J by 6 bases, with 7 bases between them. This chain's CDR3 is CASLTPGELFF. CDR3 nucleotide sequence: TGTGCCAGCCTTACTCCCGGGGAGCTGTTTTTT.

The rearrangement uses TRBV28 and TRBJ2-1, with 8 bases identical to TRBD2. This CDR3 comprises 18 residues. V was pared by 3 bases and J by 7 bases, with 17 bases of the junction left unmatched. Germline V gene data show CDR1 as MDHEN and CDR2 as SYDVKM. For the CDR3, the DNA is TGTGCCAGCAGTTTTTGGGTGTCTGGCGGGAGGAGGAGAAATGAGCAGTTCTTC. It codes for CASSFWVSGGRRRNEQFF.

The CDR3 DNA follows: TGCAGCGTTGTCACCGACAGGGTCAAGGAGACCCAGTACTTC. It translates to CSVVTDRVKETQYF. V and J are TRBV29-1 and TRBJ2-5, with 7 bases aligning to TRBD1. The CDR3 loop spans 14 amino acids. Unmatched junction bases numbered 10, after V lost 4 bases and J lost 5 bases. CDR1 and CDR2 from the germline V gene are SQVTM and ANQGSEA.

The chain uses TRBV27 and TRBJ1-2; D is unclear. From germline, CDR1 is MNHEY and CDR2 SMNVEV (reference sequence). CDR3 length: 14 amino acids. Trimming shortened V by 6 bases and J by 4 bases, and 15 bases separated the two germline ends. This CDR3 is CASRKTGVLYGYTF. In DNA form, the CDR3 reads TGTGCCAGCAGGAAAACCGGGGTCCTCTATGGCTACACCTTC.

This chain joins TRBV4-2 and TRBJ2-3; possibly TRBD1 for D (7 bases). Trimming stripped 1 base from V and 3 bases from J, with 14 bases between. The CDR3 is 16 residues long. Germline loops: CDR1 LGHNA, CDR2 YNFKEQ. CDR3: CASSQGRGARTDTQYF. Here the CDR3 DNA reads TGTGCCAGCAGCCAAGGCAGGGGGGCCCGTACAGATACGCAGTATTTT.

The chain recombines TRBV9 with TRBJ2-3, with TRBD2 identical over 10 bases. The V and J ends lost 4 bases and 0 bases, in that order; junction bases with no gene match: 8. The length of the CDR3 is 17 residues. Germline CDR1 is SGDLS and CDR2 is YYNGEE. The DNA for the CDR3 is TGTGCCAGCAGCCCAGAAACTAGCGGGATTAGCACAGATACGCAGTATTTT. Protein sequence: CASSPETSGISTDTQYF.

CDR3 nucleotides: TGTGCCAGCAGTGCGGCCGGGACAGGGACCGTCTACACCTTC. This gives the protein CASSAAGTGTVYTF. The V gene is TRBV28, the J gene TRBJ1-2; 9 nucleotides match TRBD1. The germline gives CDR1 MDHEN, CDR2 SYDVKM. V lost 5 bases to trimming and J lost 10 bases; unmatched junction nucleotides: 11. The CDR3 has 14 residues.

The rearrangement joins TRBV28 to TRBJ2-5; no clear D. Germline CDR1 is MDHEN and CDR2 is SYDVKM. The V gene lost 6 bases and the J gene lost 5 bases, with 10 bases spanning the gap. CDR3 length: 12 amino acids. In nucleotides, the CDR3 is TGTGCCAGCAGCTCCTTCGTGGAGACCCAGTACTTC. Its translation is CASSSFVETQYF. Full variable domain (outside the CDR3, taken from reference TRBV28 and TRBJ2-5): DVKVTQSSRYLVKRTGEKVFLECVQDMDHENMFWYRQDPGLGLRLIYFSYDVKMKEKGDIPEGYSVSREKKERFSLILESASTNQTSMYLCASSSFVETQYFGPGTRLLVL.

The chain couples TRBV28 to TRBJ1-2, with D possibly TRBD1 on 5 matching bases. Germline V gene lookup returns CDR1 MDHEN and CDR2 SYDVKM. V lost 5 bases, J lost 4 bases, and 8 bases lay in between. The CDR3 is 12 amino acids. The CDR3 sequence is CASSRQSYGYTF. The CDR3 nucleotides are TGTGCCAGCAGTCGACAGTCCTATGGCTACACCTTC.

V usage is TRBV5-1 and J usage is TRBJ1-5; possibly TRBD1 for D (5 bases). Germline loops: CDR1 SGHRS, CDR2 YFSETQ. The CDR3 is 17 amino acids. V lost 1 base to trimming and J lost 4 bases, with 18 bases between them. The CDR3 bases are TGCGCCAGCAGCTTGATACCCACCCAGGGAGGAAATCAGCCCCAGCATTTT. Translating gives CASSLIPTQGGNQPQHF.

The chain recombines TRBV4-1 with TRBJ2-1; D ambiguous. Between the trimmed V and J ends, which lost 3 bases and 0 bases, there was a span of 9 bases. Germline V gene data show CDR1 as MGHRA and CDR2 as YSYEKL. The CDR3 contains 15 residues. The CDR3 sequence is CASSHSPSSYNEQFF. CDR3 coding DNA: TGCGCCAGCAGCCATTCTCCGAGCTCCTACAATGAGCAGTTCTTC.

The genes are TRBV29-1 and TRBJ2-2; 7 nucleotides match TRBD1. The CDR3 loop spans 16 amino acids. Trimming at V came to 8 bases and at J to 6 bases, leaving 18 bases not matched to a gene. Germline V lookup: CDR1 SQVTM, CDR2 ANQGSEA. The CDR3 reads CSIGLHRGNFAGELFF. CDR3 bases: TGCAGCATTGGCCTACACAGGGGAAATTTTGCCGGGGAGCTGTTTTTT.

This sequence joins TRBV27 and TRBJ2-7; 10 nucleotides line up with TRBD1. The CDR3 spans 14 residues. The V and J ends lost 6 bases and 5 bases, in that order; junction bases with no gene match: 7. CDR1 is MNHEY and CDR2 is SMNVEV in the germline V gene (reference sequence). Written as DNA, the CDR3 is TGTGCCAGCAGACGATCGGGACAGGGGAACGAGCAGTACTTC. Its translation is CASRRSGQGNEQYF.

The chain is built from TRBV25-1 and TRBJ2-1; D may be TRBD2 (5 bases). This CDR3 is built from 17 residues. Between the trimmed V and J ends, which lost 3 bases and 1 base, there was a span of 16 bases. From germline, CDR1 is MGHDK and CDR2 SYGVNS. CDR3 in DNA: TGTGCCAGCAGTGATAACGGGGAAGGTAGTTCCTACAATGAGCAGTTCTTC. It encodes CASSDNGEGSSYNEQFF.

The rearrangement links TRBV10-2 to TRBJ1-1; D might be TRBD1 (5 bases). The V end lost 4 bases, the J end lost 0 bases, and 6 bases lay between the germline ends. Germline lookup yields CDR1 WSHSY and CDR2 SAAADI. The CDR3 loop spans 13 amino acids. CDR3 sequence (DNA): TGCGCCAGCAGTGGACAGTTGAACACTGAAGCTTTCTTT. It translates to CASSGQLNTEAFF.

This sequence joins TRBV27 and TRBJ2-2; TRBD1 agrees at 7 bases. The CDR3 runs 14 residues. Unmatched junction bases numbered 7, after V lost 11 bases and J lost 1 base. Germline-derived CDR1 and CDR2 are MNHEY and SMNVEV (reference sequence). The CDR3 here is CACSGTVNTGELFF. The DNA of the CDR3 is TGTGCCTGCTCCGGGACAGTGAACACCGGGGAGCTGTTTTTT.